In its sample, the clone carrying this TCR beta chain was seen many times. This specimen comes from a study of T cells in Graves' hyperthyroidism and ophthalmopathy. The CDR3 has 13 residues. From germline, CDR1 is SGHTA and CDR2 FQGNSA. Trimming removed 2 bases from V and 8 bases from J, with 10 bases in between. Amplified regions were TCR beta CDR3 sequences from RNA transcripts. The study used the HTBI primer set for a first-round RT-PCR of the TCR CDR3. TCRdb reprocessed the multiplex PCR reads via MiXCR and lists one record per CDR3 protein. In the table there are roughly 110,000 distinct CDR3 sequences, more than 15% of which are singletons.

V gene TRBV7-2 combines with J gene TRBJ2-1, with D unresolved. Sample: blood. This TCR derives from a woman aged 50 to 65 with Graves' hyperthyroidism. CDR3 sequence reads: CASSLIGLDEQFF. CDR3 nucleotide sequence: TGTGCCAGCAGCTTAATTGGGCTCGATGAGCAGTTCTTC.